In this sample, the clone carrying this T cell receptor (beta chain) turned up once. The antigen remains unidentified. The data belong to a study of B cell selection in AIRE deficiency. General study results and limits: AIRE-deficient Tconv and Treg repertoires matched healthy donors in TCRBV, CDR3 length, diversity. Of 3657 shared Treg TCRbeta sequences, 25% to 35% were healthy-donor-only and approximately 9.7% patient-only. Roughly 31% of healthy-donor shared Treg TCRbeta sequences appeared in patient Tconv cells.

The CDR3 has 15 amino acids. V lost 3 bases, J lost 2 bases, and 10 bases lay in between. From germline, CDR1 is MNHEY and CDR2 SVGAGI. Conventional CD4 T cells were sorted as CD4+CD127+ cells. Clones were read by immunoSEQ multiplex PCR, and TCRdb kept only the in-frame ones, dropping some. The sample comprises roughly 25,000 clones, approximately 96% of which are singletons, and roughly 0.22% rests with the top ten. The rearrangement joins TRBV6-5 to TRBJ2-2; unclear D gene. The clonotype originates from a human donor with AIRE deficiency. Sample: conventional CD4+ T cells sorted from PBMCs. This chain's CDR3 is CASSYRADNTGELFF. CDR3 sequence (DNA): TGTGCCAGCAGTTATAGGGCAGACAACACCGGGGAGCTGTTTTTT.